Listed here is a single T cell receptor beta chain. No antigen is known for it. The CDR3 has 13 residues. Germline V gene data show CDR1 as DFQATT and CDR2 as SNEGSKA (reference sequence). Unique molecular identifiers were built into the TCR beta cDNA libraries. The source material, roughly 0.9 to 11 million T cells, gave rise to about 500,000 cDNA molecules. MiXCR, run by TCRdb on the PCR reads, gives a single entry per CDR3 protein. The data show hundreds of thousands of distinct CDR3 sequences, with approximately 30% seen just once and 0.55% to 0.65% held by the top ten. The entry originates in a study of post-analysis software for immune sequencing data. Study background: The patients showed relapsing-remitting, secondary progressive and progressive-relapsing multiple sclerosis courses. Study results and limitations: Five TRBV segments appeared more often in patients than in controls, and TRBV5-6, TRBV5-1 and TRBV20-1 were among these. With F measure, samples from one preparation batch clustered together strongly.

The chain joins TRBV20-1 to TRBJ2-7; D is unresolved. The DNA end is a closer match to TRBJ2-5, so the J assignment may be wrong. The receptor's source is a girl aged 5-17 years with multiple sclerosis. The sequenced sample consisted of blood. In DNA form, the CDR3 reads TGCAGTGCTAGTCCAACGTACCAAGAGACCCAGTACTTC. Amino acids: CSASPTYQETQYF.